Each of the 8 T cell receptor beta chains below was sequenced from the same sample in a study of long-term antiretroviral therapy in people with HIV. With survey level as its setting, the immunoSEQ assay was v3.0. The protocol was immunoSEQ multiplex PCR, while the TCRdb copy is restricted to in-frame clones and leaves out a portion. The repertoire holds 25,000 or so clones, with approximately 86% as singletons. The sample was unsorted PBMCs, taken 1.9 years after starting antiretroviral therapy. All receptors come from a woman in her 30s with HIV.

This rearrangement joins TRBV22-1 to TRBJ1-2. TRBV22-1 is given as a pseudogene. This CDR3 is built from 15 residues. The DNA of the CDR3 is TGTCCTGGGAGTGGAATAGCGAGAAAGACCTATGGCTACACCTTC. Encoded protein: CPGSGIARKTYGYTF.

This clone was detected once. The V gene is TRBV10-3, the J gene TRBJ2-7; D is possibly TRBD1 (5 bases). V was pared by 2 bases and J by 5 bases, with 16 bases between. CDR3 length: 15 amino acids. The germline CDR1 and CDR2 sequences are ENHRY and SYGVKD. Here the CDR3 reads CAISEGAGSSNEQYV. CDR3 DNA: TGTGCCATCAGTGAGGGGGCAGGGTCGTCCAACGAGCAGTACGTC.

For this clone: One junction end disagrees with the germline gene, perhaps due to a read error. This chain joins TRBV10-3 and TRBJ2-1, with a tentative D call TRBD1 (6 bases). From germline, CDR1 is ENHRY and CDR2 SYGVKD. The CDR3 has 13 amino acids. The CDR3 DNA is TGTGCCATCAGTGAGTCGAGGGACACCCAACCGGTCTTC. This translates into CAISESRDTQPVF.

A single count supports this clone. The rearrangement uses TRBV4-1 and TRBJ1-2, with TRBD1 matching over 9 bases. The CDR3 is 18 amino acids. Trimming took 0 bases from V and 6 from J; bases not matched to a gene: 14. In germline, CDR1 is MGHRA, CDR2 YSYEKL. This CDR3 is CASSQDSTPGQGMNGYTF. The CDR3 nucleotides are TGCGCCAGCAGCCAAGACAGTACACCCGGACAGGGGATGAATGGCTACACCTTC.

This clone came up a few times. V is TRBV10-3 and J is TRBJ1-2, with TRBD1 as a possible D gene (5 bases). Germline CDR1 reads ENHRY; CDR2 reads SYGVKD. Trimming left V 8 bases short and J 5 bases short, with 15 bases between. The CDR3 runs 13 residues. CDR3 bases: TGTGCCATCCAAGACCCAGGGCTATATGGCTACACCTTC. Translating it yields CAIQDPGLYGYTF.

V gene TRBV6-1 combines with J gene TRBJ1-1; D is possibly TRBD1 (5 bases). CDR3 length equals 12 residues. Trimming removed 8 bases at V and 6 bases at J, with 13 bases between. Germline assignment: CDR1 MNHNS and CDR2 SASEGT. The CDR3 is CASLMWGAEAFF. CDR3 in DNA: TGTGCCAGCCTAATGTGGGGCGCTGAAGCTTTCTTT.

This clone appeared once. V usage is TRBV18 and J usage is TRBJ2-5; TRBD2 aligns across 8 bases. CDR1 and CDR2 (germline): KGHSH, LQKENI. The CDR3 runs to 18 residues. V trimming: 4 bases; J trimming: 2 bases; junction bases outside the gene matches: 15. DNA of the CDR3: TGTGCCAGCTCACTCGGACTAGCTGGAGGTGTTAATCAAGAGACCCAGTACTTC. Translated: CASSLGLAGGVNQETQYF.

CDR3 DNA sequence: TGTGCCAGTAGTATCTCTATGGGTGGGACCAAAAACATTCAGTACTTC. Translated, it gives CASSISMGGTKNIQYF. The genes are TRBV19 and TRBJ2-4; D unclear. V was shortened by 3 bases and J by 2 bases, with 14 bases between the two germline ends. The CDR3 runs to 16 residues. Germline V gene sequence: CDR1 LNHDA, CDR2 SQIVND (reference sequence).